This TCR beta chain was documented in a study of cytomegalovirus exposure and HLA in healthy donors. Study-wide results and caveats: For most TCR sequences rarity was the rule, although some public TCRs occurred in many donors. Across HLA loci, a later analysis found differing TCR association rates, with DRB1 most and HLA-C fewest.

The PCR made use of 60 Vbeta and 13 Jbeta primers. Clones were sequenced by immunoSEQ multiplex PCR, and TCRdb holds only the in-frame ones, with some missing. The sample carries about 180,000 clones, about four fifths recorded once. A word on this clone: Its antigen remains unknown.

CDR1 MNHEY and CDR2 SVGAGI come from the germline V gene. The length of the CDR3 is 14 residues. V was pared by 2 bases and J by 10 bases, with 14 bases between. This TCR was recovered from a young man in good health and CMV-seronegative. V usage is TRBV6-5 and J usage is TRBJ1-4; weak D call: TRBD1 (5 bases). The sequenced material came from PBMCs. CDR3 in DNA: TGTGCCAGCAGTTACCGAACTCCCCAGGGAAAACTGTTTTTT. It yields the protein CASSYRTPQGKLFF.